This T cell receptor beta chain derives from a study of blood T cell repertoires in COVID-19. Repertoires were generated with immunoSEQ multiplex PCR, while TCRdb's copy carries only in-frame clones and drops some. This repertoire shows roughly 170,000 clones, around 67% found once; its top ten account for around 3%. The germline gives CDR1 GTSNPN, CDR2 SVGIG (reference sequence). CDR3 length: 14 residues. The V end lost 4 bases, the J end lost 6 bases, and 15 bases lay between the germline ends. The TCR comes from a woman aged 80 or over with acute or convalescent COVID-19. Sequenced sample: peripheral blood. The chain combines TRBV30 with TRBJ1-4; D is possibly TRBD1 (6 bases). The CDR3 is CAWNPRGGDEKLFF. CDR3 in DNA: TGTGCCTGGAACCCGAGAGGGGGAGATGAAAAACTGTTTTTT. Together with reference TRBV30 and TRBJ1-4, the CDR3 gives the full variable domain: SQTIHQWPATLVQPVGSPLSLECTVEGTSNPNLYWYRQAAGRGLQLLFYSVGIGQISSEVPQNLSASRPQDRQFILSSKKLLLSDSGFYLCAWNPRGGDEKLFFGSGTQLSVL.